The 11 T cell receptor beta chains below come from one sample, sequenced in a study of blood T cell repertoires in COVID-19. Some clones are missing from TCRdb's copy, which holds only in-frame ones; the method was immunoSEQ multiplex PCR. The repertoire consists of about 200,000 clones, with around 75% occurring once and the leading ten covering about 5%. The material sequenced was peripheral blood. These receptors were collected from a human donor in a cohort sampled during active COVID-19.

V and J are TRBV27 and TRBJ1-2; D perhaps matches TRBD1 (5 bases). This CDR3 is built from 13 residues. Trimming stripped 5 bases from V and 2 bases from J, with 9 bases between. Per germline, CDR1 MNHEY and CDR2 SMNVEV (reference sequence). This CDR3 is CASSPTGNYGYTF. The CDR3 nucleotides are TGTGCCAGCAGTCCCACAGGAAACTATGGCTACACCTTC.

This sequence joins TRBV7-3 and TRBJ2-3; no firm D call. This CDR3 is 15 amino acids long. The V and J ends lost 0 bases and 0 bases respectively, with 7 bases between them. The germline CDR1 and CDR2 sequences are SGHTA and FQGTGA. As DNA, the CDR3 is TGTGCCAGCAGCTTAACCGTAGCTAGCACAGATACGCAGTATTTT. Amino acid sequence: CASSLTVASTDTQYF.

The chain employs TRBV5-6 and TRBJ2-3; tentative D call: TRBD2 (5 bases). The germline CDR1 and CDR2 sequences are SGHDT and YYEEEE. The CDR3 length is 19 residues. Trimming left V 1 base short and J 2 bases short, with 23 bases between. CDR3 bases: TGTGCCAGCAGCTTGATGCTAGCCCTAGGTCGCACCCCCACAGATACGCAGTATTTT. Translation: CASSLMLALGRTPTDTQYF.

This clone has a single count. This chain uses TRBV3-1 (or the pseudogene TRBV3-2) with TRBJ1-2, with D possibly being TRBD1 (6 bases). The CDR3 runs to 20 residues. The V end lost 1 base, the J end lost 0 bases, and 24 bases lay between the germline ends. Germline CDR1 LGHDT, CDR2 YNNKEL (reference sequence). CDR3 nucleotides: TGTGCCAGCAGCCAAGGTCCCTCGGACTCCATAGGGGGGGCTAACTATGGCTACACCTTC. Amino acid sequence: CASSQGPSDSIGGANYGYTF.

This chain uses TRBV4-3 with TRBJ2-2, with 14 nucleotides matching TRBD2. Germline V gives CDR1 LGHNA, CDR2 YSLEER. The CDR3 runs 16 residues. V lost 5 bases and J lost 3; bases outside the gene matches: 2. CDR3: CASSWGLAGDTGELFF. The DNA of the CDR3 is TGCGCCAGCAGCTGGGGACTAGCGGGAGACACCGGGGAGCTGTTTTTT.

DNA of the CDR3: TGTGCCAGCAGACCCGGTGGGGGCCGTGGGACTGAAGCTTTCTTT. Amino acids: CASRPGGGRGTEAFF. The V gene is TRBV28, the J gene TRBJ1-1; possibly TRBD1 for D (6 bases). The CDR3 loop spans 15 amino acids. With 6 bases removed from V and 5 bases from J, the gap between germline ends came to 19 bases. CDR1 and CDR2 (germline): MDHEN, SYDVKM. The whole variable domain, remainder taken from reference TRBV28 and TRBJ1-1, is DVKVTQSSRYLVKRTGEKVFLECVQDMDHENMFWYRQDPGLGLRLIYFSYDVKMKEKGDIPEGYSVSREKKERFSLILESASTNQTSMYLCASRPGGGRGTEAFFGQGTRLTVV.

The chain carries TRBV19 and TRBJ2-1; TRBD2 agrees at 7 bases. The V gene end was trimmed by 3 bases and the J gene end by 0 bases; junction bases not matched to a gene: 11. Germline CDR1 reads LNHDA; CDR2 reads SQIVND (reference sequence). The CDR3 extends over 18 amino acids. CDR3 residues: CASSMGGSGGGSYNEQFF. In nucleotides, the CDR3 is TGTGCCAGTAGTATGGGAGGTTCGGGGGGAGGCTCCTACAATGAGCAGTTCTTC.

The CDR3 reads CASRYRGSEETQYF. The DNA for the CDR3 is TGTGCCAGCAGGTACAGGGGTTCCGAAGAGACCCAGTACTTC. The rearrangement joins TRBV5-5 to TRBJ2-5; 7 positions agree with TRBD1. Germline values: CDR1 SGHKS, CDR2 YYEKEE (reference sequence). The CDR3 runs 14 residues. Germline trimming cut 5 bases from V and 3 bases from J; bases unmatched to any gene: 7.

This clone was counted ten times or more. The chain combines TRBV30 with TRBJ2-7, with a possible D match to TRBD2 (5 bases). Per the germline V gene, CDR1 is GTSNPN and CDR2 is SVGIG (reference sequence). The length of the CDR3 is 14 residues. Trimming cost V 0 bases and J 0 bases, with 9 bases left between them. CDR3 in DNA: TGTGCCTGGAGTGTAGGACTTCGCTCCTACGAGCAGTACTTC. Encoded protein: CAWSVGLRSYEQYF.

This clone was picked up one time. The V gene is TRBV5-1, the J gene TRBJ1-5, with D possibly being TRBD1 (6 bases). CDR1 is SGHRS, CDR2 YFSETQ, per germline. Trimming cost V 0 bases and J 9 bases, with 13 bases left between them. This CDR3 has 14 amino acids. CDR3 sequence reads: CASSLDGLRGPQHF. CDR3 DNA sequence: TGCGCCAGCAGCTTGGATGGCCTCAGGGGGCCCCAGCATTTT.

The chain carries TRBV5-1 and TRBJ2-1; 9 bases align to TRBD2. The CDR3 has 15 amino acids. With 4 bases clipped from V and 3 bases from J, the junction kept 5 bases outside the gene matches. Germline values: CDR1 SGHRS, CDR2 YFSETQ. CDR3 amino acids: CASSRSGGFYNEQFF. The CDR3 DNA reads TGCGCCAGCAGCAGAAGCGGGGGGTTCTACAATGAGCAGTTCTTC. The full variable domain, in which reference TRBV5-1 and TRBJ2-1 provide the parts outside the CDR3, is KAGVTQTPRYLIKTRGQQVTLSCSPISGHRSVSWYQQTPGQGLQFLFEYFSETQRNKGNFPGRFSGRQFSNSRSEMNVSTLELGDSALYLCASSRSGGFYNEQFFGPGTRLTVL.